One sample yielded the 25 T cell receptor beta chains listed below, sequenced in a study of human T cells and chemical hapten exposure. Using its own MiXCR run on the RACE reads, TCRdb lists one record per CDR3 protein. This sample has about 53,000 distinct CDR3 sequences, with approximately 10% found just once. Time point described: pre-sensitization, week 0. Stated treatment: therapeutic diphenylcyclopropenone sensitization with weekly scalp DPC. The sequenced sample was whole blood, obtained in connection with sensitization to the hapten diphenylcyclopropenone (DPC). All receptors come from a man aged 40-49 years with alopecia areata. Some clones in this sample may be carry-over from other donors' samples.

The rearrangement joins TRBV7-9 to TRBJ1-5, with 10 bases fitting TRBD1. The CDR3 covers 15 residues. Germline CDR1 SEHNR, CDR2 FQNEAQ (reference sequence). V dropped 5 bases and J dropped 5; count of bases not matched to a gene: 6. CDR3 DNA: TGTGCCAGCAGCATTGGGACAGGGGACTATCAGCCCCAGCATTTT. This sequence encodes CASSIGTGDYQPQHF.

This clonotype was detected ten times or more. The chain is built from TRBV3-1 and TRBJ2-5; D call uncertain. Trimming shortened V by 1 base and J by 3 bases, and 6 bases separated the two germline ends. The CDR3 runs to 13 residues. Germline V gene lookup returns CDR1 LGHDT and CDR2 YNNKEL (reference sequence). The CDR3 nucleotides are TGTGCCAGCAGCCAAGGAGGAAAAGAGACCCAGTACTTC. Its protein product is CASSQGGKETQYF.

CDR3: CSASRLTGNQPQHF. The CDR3 DNA follows: TGCAGTGCTAGTCGCCTTACGGGCAATCAGCCCCAGCATTTT. This chain links TRBV20-1 with TRBJ1-5; D is undetermined. Germline assignment: CDR1 DFQATT and CDR2 SNEGSKA (reference sequence). V gave up 3 bases and J gave up 2 bases, with 11 bases separating them. This CDR3 spans 14 amino acids.

This chain's CDR3 is CASSHVGFYEQYF. The CDR3 nucleotides read TGTGCCAGCAGCCACGTGGGGTTCTACGAGCAGTACTTC. V usage is TRBV11-2 and J usage is TRBJ2-7; no definite D call. V was shortened by 5 bases and J by 3 bases, with 11 bases between the two germline ends. There are 13 residues in the CDR3. The germline V gene encodes CDR1 SGHAT and CDR2 FQNNGV.

The V and J genes are TRBV6-2 or TRBV6-3 and TRBJ2-5; TRBD1 matches at 12 bases. CDR3 length: 14 residues. With 7 bases clipped from V and 5 bases from J, the junction kept 5 bases outside the gene matches. The germline gives CDR1 MNHEY, CDR2 SVGEGT. The CDR3 protein is CASTGTGGAETQYF. The CDR3 DNA sequence: TGTGCCAGCACCGGGACAGGGGGCGCGGAGACCCAGTACTTC.

This clonotype has more than one count but fewer than ten. This chain uses TRBV7-9 with TRBJ2-3; D is unclear. CDR3 length: 13 residues. Deletions cut 11 bases from V and 2 bases from J, with 14 bases between. CDR1 and CDR2 (germline): SEHNR, FQNEAQ (reference sequence). The CDR3 DNA sequence: TGTGCCTCCTGTCCAGCAGCCACAGATACGCAGTATTTT. Its protein is CASCPAATDTQYF. The variable domain in full, with the rest retrieved from reference TRBV7-9 and TRBJ2-3, is DTGVSQNPRHKITKRGQNVTFRCDPISEHNRLYWYRQTLGQGPEFLTYFQNEAQLEKSRLLSDRFSAERPKGSFSTLEIQRTEQGDSAMYLCASCPAATDTQYFGPGTRLTVL.

This clonotype was observed at least ten times. This rearrangement joins TRBV28 to TRBJ2-6; 7 bases agree with TRBD1. The germline gives CDR1 MDHEN, CDR2 SYDVKM. This CDR3 contains 15 residues. J gave up 2 bases and V 5 bases, and 3 bases lay outside the gene matches. The CDR3 loop reads CASSLTGAGANVLTF. CDR3 bases: TGTGCCAGCAGTCTCACAGGGGCTGGGGCCAACGTCCTGACTTTC.

This clonotype was counted ten times or more. The rearrangement uses TRBV4-3 and TRBJ1-2; D not certain. V lost 3 bases and J 3 bases, leaving 8 bases between the germline ends. Germline CDR1 and CDR2: LGHNA and YSLEER. The CDR3 consists of 13 residues. CDR3 DNA sequence: TGCGCCAGCAGCCACAACAGCTACTATGGCTACACCTTC. This encodes CASSHNSYYGYTF.

This clonotype was observed a handful of times. The V call is TRBV7-9, the J call TRBJ2-1; D not certain. V lost 1 base and J lost 8, with 6 bases in between. CDR3 length: 12 amino acids. Germline values: CDR1 SEHNR, CDR2 FQNEAQ (reference sequence). In DNA form, the CDR3 reads TGTGCCAGCAGCTTAGGTGTTCATGAGCAGTTCTTC. The encoded protein is CASSLGVHEQFF.

This clonotype was counted only a few times. The chain joins TRBV24-1 to TRBJ2-3, with 7 bases identical to TRBD2. Germline V CDR1 and CDR2: KGHDR, SFDVKD. With 3 bases clipped from V and 6 bases from J, the junction kept 14 bases outside the gene matches. The CDR3 has 17 amino acids. CDR3 nucleotides: TGTGCCACCAGTGATGATTGGGACTACGGTCTTCTGGATACGCAGTATTTT. Protein product: CATSDDWDYGLLDTQYF.

The CDR3 here is CSANQGTYEQYF. In DNA, the CDR3 is TGCAGTGCTAACCAAGGGACCTACGAGCAGTACTTC. The chain combines TRBV20-1 with TRBJ2-7; D gene uncertain. The CDR3 covers 12 residues. V shed 4 bases and J shed 2 bases, with 9 bases lying between them. CDR1 is DFQATT, CDR2 SNEGSKA, per germline (reference sequence).

This chain uses TRBV28 with TRBJ2-3; 11 bases are a match to TRBD2. The CDR3 spans 16 residues. The V and J ends lost 8 bases and 0 bases, in that order; junction bases with no gene match: 7. From germline, CDR1 is MDHEN and CDR2 SYDVKM. This CDR3 reads CASGTGTSGSTDTQYF. For the CDR3, the DNA is TGTGCCAGCGGTACCGGGACTAGCGGTAGCACAGATACGCAGTATTTT.

This clonotype has ten or more counts. In DNA, the CDR3 is TGTGCCAGCAGTAACCCGACAGGGCAATCCTACAATGAGCAGTTCTTC. It yields the protein CASSNPTGQSYNEQFF. The chain has TRBV12-3 or TRBV12-4 and TRBJ2-1; 7 bases are a match to TRBD1. The CDR3 loop spans 16 amino acids. V lost 5 bases to trimming and J lost 1 base; unmatched junction nucleotides: 8.

This clonotype was detected many times. The gene calls are TRBV20-1 and TRBJ1-1, with TRBD1 matching 8 bases. Losses at the gene ends were 6 bases for V and 4 bases for J; bases not matched to a gene: 10. CDR1 is DFQATT, CDR2 SNEGSKA, per germline (reference sequence). The CDR3 length is 14 residues. The CDR3 region is CSASQGAWGTEAFF. In DNA form, the CDR3 reads TGCAGTGCCAGCCAGGGGGCTTGGGGCACTGAAGCTTTCTTT.

In its sample, this clonotype ranks as medium-sized. The V and J genes are TRBV11-2 and TRBJ2-1; 9 positions agree with TRBD2. This CDR3 comprises 16 residues. Germline CDR1 reads SGHAT; CDR2 reads FQNNGV. Trimming cost V 5 bases and J 4 bases; bases outside gene matches: 9. CDR3 region: CASSPAGTSYYNEQFF. The CDR3 coding sequence is TGTGCCAGCAGCCCCGCCGGGACTAGCTATTACAATGAGCAGTTCTTC. Full variable domain (rest looked up from reference TRBV11-2 and TRBJ2-1): EAGVAQSPRYKIIEKRQSVAFWCNPISGHATLYWYQQILGQGPKLLIQFQNNGVVDDSQLPKDRFSAERLKGVDSTLKIQPAKLEDSAVYLCASSPAGTSYYNEQFFGPGTRLTVL.

This clonotype was seen repeatedly, ten times or more. This sequence joins TRBV20-1 and TRBJ2-5, with TRBD1 matching 10 bases. The CDR3 is made up of 14 amino acids. CDR1 and CDR2 (germline): DFQATT, SNEGSKA (reference sequence). The junction had 4 bases not matched to a gene; V was cut back by 6 bases and J by 0 bases. The chain's CDR3 is CSAGTGVYQETQYF. The CDR3, as DNA: TGCAGTGCAGGGACAGGGGTGTACCAAGAGACCCAGTACTTC.

This clonotype was seen only a few times. The chain has TRBV12-3 or TRBV12-4 and TRBJ2-7, with D tentatively TRBD2 (6 bases). This CDR3 comprises 15 residues. V was cut by 5 bases and J by 4 bases, with 18 bases left in between. CDR3 nucleotides: TGTGCCAGCAGTCCCAGGGACTCCGGCCCATACGAGCAGTACTTC. Its translation is CASSPRDSGPYEQYF.

This clonotype was found many times. The chain joins TRBV12-3 or TRBV12-4 to TRBJ2-2; TRBD2 matches at 13 bases. The V segment lost 6 bases and the J segment 8 bases; nucleotides outside the gene matches: 3. CDR3 size: 14 residues. CDR3 sequence: CASRPGLAGGELFF. The CDR3 bases are TGTGCCAGCAGACCGGGACTAGCGGGAGGGGAGCTGTTTTTT.

This clonotype was counted between two and nine times. This chain uses TRBV6-1 with TRBJ2-3; a possible D gene is TRBD1 (6 bases). Trimming took 5 bases from V and 0 from J, leaving 12 bases between them. Germline V gives CDR1 MNHNS, CDR2 SASEGT. The CDR3 is made up of 15 amino acids. The DNA of the CDR3 is TGTGCCAGCAGTCCCGGGACATCTAGCACAGATACGCAGTATTTT. It is translated as CASSPGTSSTDTQYF.

Many counts were recorded for this clonotype. The chain couples TRBV9 to TRBJ2-1; 11 bases line up with TRBD2. Germline assignment: CDR1 SGDLS and CDR2 YYNGEE. There are 15 residues in the CDR3. The J segment lost 7 bases and the V segment lost 5 bases, leaving 8 bases of the junction unmatched. CDR3 sequence: CASSDTSGSRNEQFF. CDR3 DNA: TGTGCCAGCAGTGACACTAGCGGGAGTCGAAATGAGCAGTTCTTC.

This clonotype was counted many times. The chain joins TRBV6-5 to TRBJ2-1; D possibly corresponds to TRBD1 (6 bases). The V end lost 8 bases, the J end lost 9 bases, and 14 bases lay between the germline ends. Germline lookup yields CDR1 MNHEY and CDR2 SVGAGI. The CDR3 runs to 12 residues. The CDR3 here is CASQTGWGEQFF. CDR3 DNA: TGTGCCAGCCAAACAGGGTGGGGTGAGCAGTTCTTC.

This clonotype was seen at least ten times. The V and J genes are TRBV6-2 or TRBV6-3 and TRBJ2-7; D is possibly TRBD1 (6 bases). The germline V and J ends were trimmed by 6 bases and 6 bases, with 15 bases remaining between them. The CDR3 contains 13 residues. The germline V gene encodes CDR1 MNHEY and CDR2 SVGEGT. CDR3 nucleotides: TGTGCCAGCAGCCTTGTTGGGGGCTCCGAGCAGTACTTC. Translating it yields CASSLVGGSEQYF.

In this sample, this clonotype turned up a few times. The CDR3 region has the DNA TGTGCCAGTGCAGGGTCCGGTGGGCTGTTTTTT. It yields the protein CASAGSGGLFF. The rearrangement links TRBV19 to TRBJ2-2, with D possibly TRBD1 on 5 matching bases. The CDR3 extends over 11 amino acids. V lost 8 bases and J 13 bases, leaving 14 bases between the germline ends. CDR1 is LNHDA and CDR2 is SQIVND in the germline V gene (reference sequence).

This clonotype occurred many times. The chain combines TRBV12-3 or TRBV12-4 with TRBJ2-1; no reliable D call. This CDR3 is built from 14 residues. Trimming pared 4 bases from V and 0 bases from J, leaving 7 bases between. In DNA, the CDR3 is TGTGCCAGCAGTTCCTCCGGCTCCTACAATGAGCAGTTCTTC. This translates into CASSSSGSYNEQFF.

Only a few counts were recorded for this clonotype. The CDR3 coding sequence is TGCAGCGTTGAACTGCCCGGGACAGGGGGCGAGCAGTACTTC. It yields the protein CSVELPGTGGEQYF. The chain combines TRBV29-1 with TRBJ2-7, with 11 bases fitting TRBD1. This CDR3 comprises 14 residues. Germline V CDR1 and CDR2: SQVTM, ANQGSEA. With V trimmed by 2 bases and J by 6 bases, 6 bases remained unmatched.